This T cell receptor (beta chain) was profiled in a study of a mutant IDH1 vaccine in newly diagnosed glioma. Study context: Patients were started on vaccination 4-6 weeks after radiotherapy alone, or with temozolomide cycles. Treated patients were approximately 62% male, about 38% female, mean age roughly 40 years. Most patients had radiochemotherapy with temozolomide before enrollment; others had one alone.

Profiling relied on immunoSEQ multiplex PCR, and the TCRdb table lists in-frame clones only, not all of them. The data hold 31,000 or so clones, with just under 80% observed a single time. Time point given: week 11, during vaccination. Each dose of the vaccine consisted of 300 ug of mutant IDH1 20-mer peptide, with topical imiquimod. Donors harbored newly found WHO grade 3 or 4 IDH1-mutant, ATRX-lost astrocytomas. V dropped 2 bases and J dropped 7 bases, with 11 bases sitting between them. The germline V gene has CDR1 MNHEY and CDR2 SVGAGI. The CDR3 loop spans 14 amino acids. A remark on this clone: Its target is unknown.

V is TRBV6-5 and J is TRBJ2-2; tentatively, D is TRBD1 (6 bases). Material: PBMCs, obtained from a glioma patient whose treatment included an IDH1 peptide vaccine. This receptor was identified in a man younger than 40 with glioma. The CDR3 loop reads CASSYTGTSGELFF. CDR3 coding DNA: TGTGCCAGCAGTTACACAGGGACCAGCGGGGAGCTGTTTTTT.